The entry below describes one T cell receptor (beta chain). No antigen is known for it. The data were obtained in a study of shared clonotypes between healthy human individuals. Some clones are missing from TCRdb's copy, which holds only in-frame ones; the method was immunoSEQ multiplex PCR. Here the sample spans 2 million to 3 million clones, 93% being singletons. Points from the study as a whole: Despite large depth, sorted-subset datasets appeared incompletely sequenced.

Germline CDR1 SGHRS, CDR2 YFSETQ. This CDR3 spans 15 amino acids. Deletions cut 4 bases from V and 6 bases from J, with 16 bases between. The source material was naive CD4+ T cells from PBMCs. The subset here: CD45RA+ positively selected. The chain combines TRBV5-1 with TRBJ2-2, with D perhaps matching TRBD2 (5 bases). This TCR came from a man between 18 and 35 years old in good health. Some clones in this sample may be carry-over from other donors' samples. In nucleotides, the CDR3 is TGCGCCAGCAGCCCCGAGGGTAGGCTTCCCGGGGAGCTGTTTTTT. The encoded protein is CASSPEGRLPGELFF.